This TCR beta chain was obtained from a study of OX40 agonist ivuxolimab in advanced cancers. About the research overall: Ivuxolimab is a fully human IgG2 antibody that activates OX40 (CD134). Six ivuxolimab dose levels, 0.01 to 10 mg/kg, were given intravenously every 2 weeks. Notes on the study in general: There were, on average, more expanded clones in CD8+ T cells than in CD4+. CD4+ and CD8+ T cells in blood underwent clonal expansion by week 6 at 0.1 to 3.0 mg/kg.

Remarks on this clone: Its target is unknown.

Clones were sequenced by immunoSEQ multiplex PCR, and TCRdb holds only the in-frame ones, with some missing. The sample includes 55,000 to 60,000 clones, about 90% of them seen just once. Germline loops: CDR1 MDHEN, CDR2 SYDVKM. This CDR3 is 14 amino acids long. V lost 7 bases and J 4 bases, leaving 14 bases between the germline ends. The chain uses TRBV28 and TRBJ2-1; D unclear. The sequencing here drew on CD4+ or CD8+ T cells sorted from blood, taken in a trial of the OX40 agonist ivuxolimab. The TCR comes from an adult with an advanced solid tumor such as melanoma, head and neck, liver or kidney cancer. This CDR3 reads CASTGRQRYNEQFF. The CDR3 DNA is TGTGCCAGCACCGGCAGGCAGCGATACAATGAGCAGTTCTTC.